This T cell receptor beta chain was recovered during a study of cytomegalovirus exposure and HLA in healthy donors. PCR was performed using 60 Vbeta and 13 Jbeta primers. Generated by immunoSEQ multiplex PCR, the TCRdb table keeps only in-frame clones and is missing some. The top ten clones hold 1.5% to 1.8% of a sample with 160,000 or so clones, just over 75% of them seen once. General observations from the study: A later analysis reportedly found that, within productive TCRs, an Asian-associated ancestry cluster had fewer N-insertions than the mean observed across the roughly 610 donors. Specific recognition of CMV antigens was confirmed in vitro for a few chains (all CMV-associated).

This clone was picked up a small number of times. The antigen remains undetermined. All the people who gave samples were healthy bone marrow donors. While unrecorded immune exposures were likely, the donors were nominally healthy when sampled. In germline, CDR1 is MDHEN, CDR2 SYDVKM. This CDR3 is built from 15 residues. Trimming took 6 bases from V and 1 from J, leaving 13 bases between them. V gene TRBV28 combines with J gene TRBJ1-5, with D maybe TRBD1 (5 bases). The specimen was PBMCs. The clonotype was recovered from a man aged 40-49 years in good health and CMV-seronegative. The CDR3 region is CASRGLGTSNQPQHF. The DNA of the CDR3 is TGTGCCAGCAGGGGACTAGGGACGAGCAATCAGCCCCAGCATTTT.